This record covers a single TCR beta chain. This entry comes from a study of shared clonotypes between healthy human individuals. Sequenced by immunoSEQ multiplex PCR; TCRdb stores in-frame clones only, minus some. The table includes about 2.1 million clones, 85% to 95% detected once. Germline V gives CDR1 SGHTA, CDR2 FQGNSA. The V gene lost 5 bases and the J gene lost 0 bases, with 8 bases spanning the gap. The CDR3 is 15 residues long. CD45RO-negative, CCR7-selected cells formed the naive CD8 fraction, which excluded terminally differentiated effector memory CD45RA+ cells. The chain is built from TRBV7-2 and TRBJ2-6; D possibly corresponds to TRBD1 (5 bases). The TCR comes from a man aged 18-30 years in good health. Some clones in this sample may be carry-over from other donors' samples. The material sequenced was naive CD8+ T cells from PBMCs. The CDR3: CASSPDTSGANVLTF. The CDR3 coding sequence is TGTGCCAGCAGCCCGGACACCTCTGGGGCCAACGTCCTGACTTTC.